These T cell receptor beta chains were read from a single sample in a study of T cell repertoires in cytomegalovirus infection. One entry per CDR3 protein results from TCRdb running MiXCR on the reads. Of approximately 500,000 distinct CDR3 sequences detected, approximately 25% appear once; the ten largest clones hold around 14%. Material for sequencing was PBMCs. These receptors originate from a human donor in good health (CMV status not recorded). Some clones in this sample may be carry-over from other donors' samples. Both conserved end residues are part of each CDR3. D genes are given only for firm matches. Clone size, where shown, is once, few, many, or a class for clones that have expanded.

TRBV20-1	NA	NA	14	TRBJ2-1	CSARGAGGYNEQFF	TGCAGTGCCAGGGGGGCGGGAGGATACAATGAGCAGTTCTTC
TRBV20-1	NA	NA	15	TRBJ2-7	CSANPGVLSSYEQYF	TGCAGTGCTAACCCGGGAGTCCTAAGCTCCTACGAGCAGTACTTC
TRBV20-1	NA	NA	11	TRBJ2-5	CSARLMGTQYF	TGCAGTGCTAGACTAATGGGGACCCAGTACTTC
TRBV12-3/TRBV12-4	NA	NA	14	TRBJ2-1	CASRPGPIRFEQFF	TGTGCCAGCAGGCCGGGACCGATCCGCTTCGAGCAGTTCTTC
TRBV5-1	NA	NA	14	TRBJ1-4	CASSLDLGGGKLFF	TGCGCCAGCAGCTTGGATCTGGGAGGCGGAAAACTGTTTTTT
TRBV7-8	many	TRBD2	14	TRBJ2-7	CASSLEWTSDEQYF	TGTGCCAGCAGCTTAGAGTGGACTAGCGACGAGCAGTACTTC
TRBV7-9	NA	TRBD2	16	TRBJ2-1	CASSPEGGTRFHEQFF	TGTGCCAGCAGCCCGGAGGGGGGGACTAGGTTCCATGAGCAGTTCTTC
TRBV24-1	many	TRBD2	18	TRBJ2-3	CATSDSGTSGSRPDTQYF	TGTGCCACCAGTGATTCCGGGACTAGCGGGAGTAGACCAGATACGCAGTATTTT
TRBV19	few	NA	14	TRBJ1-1	CASSIAPPNTEAFF	TGTGCCAGTAGTATAGCTCCGCCGAACACTGAAGCTTTCTTT
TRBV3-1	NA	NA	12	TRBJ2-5	CASSQGLLTQYF	TGTGCCAGCAGCCAAGGGCTCCTGACCCAGTACTTC
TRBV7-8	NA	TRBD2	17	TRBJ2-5	CASSLRTFGLAVETQYF	TGTGCCAGCAGCTTAAGGACCTTCGGACTAGCGGTGGAGACCCAGTACTTC
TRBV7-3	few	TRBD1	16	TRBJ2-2	CASSLTGQGGTGELFF	TGTGCCAGCAGCTTAACGGGACAGGGTGGCACCGGGGAGCTGTTTTTT
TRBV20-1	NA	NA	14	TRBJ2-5	CSAPPRVGAETQYF	TGCAGTGCTCCTCCTAGGGTGGGGGCAGAGACCCAGTACTTC
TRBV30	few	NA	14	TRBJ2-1	CALQQVGFANEQFF	TGTGCCTTACAGCAGGTGGGATTTGCCAATGAGCAGTTCTTC
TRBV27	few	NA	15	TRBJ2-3	CASSSLGVTTDTQYF	TGTGCCAGCAGTTCCCTCGGGGTGACCACAGATACGCAGTATTTT
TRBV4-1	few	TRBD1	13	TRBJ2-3	CASSQTGDHTQYF	TGCGCCAGCAGCCAAACAGGGGACCATACGCAGTATTTT
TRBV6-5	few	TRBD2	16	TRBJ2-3	CASSYSNAGVTDTQYF	TGTGCCAGCAGTTACTCGAACGCGGGGGTCACAGATACGCAGTATTTT
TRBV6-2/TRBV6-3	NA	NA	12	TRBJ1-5	CASRTQGSPQHF	TGTGCCAGCAGGACTCAGGGTTCCCCCCAGCATTTT
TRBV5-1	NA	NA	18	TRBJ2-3	CASSLAPSRGANTDTQYF	TGCGCCAGCAGCTTGGCCCCCTCAAGGGGGGCCAACACAGATACGCAGTATTTT
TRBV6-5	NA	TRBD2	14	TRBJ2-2	CASSRTRDAGELFF	TGTGCCAGCAGTCGGACTAGGGACGCCGGGGAGCTGTTTTTT
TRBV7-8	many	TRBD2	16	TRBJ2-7	CASSPTLGLADYEQYF	TGTGCCAGCAGCCCGACTCTTGGACTAGCGGATTACGAGCAGTACTTC
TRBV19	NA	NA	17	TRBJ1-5	CASSIMAGTANNQPQHF	TGTGCCAGTAGTATTATGGCAGGAACGGCGAACAATCAGCCCCAGCATTTT
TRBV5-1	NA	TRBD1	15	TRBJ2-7	CASSRGTGFSYEQYF	TGCGCCAGCAGCCGGGGGACAGGGTTTTCCTACGAGCAGTACTTC
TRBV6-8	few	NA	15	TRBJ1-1	CASRTGGGSDTEAFF	TGTGCCAGCAGAACCGGGGGGGGTTCGGACACTGAAGCTTTCTTT
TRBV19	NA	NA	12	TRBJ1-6	CASRLGPSPLHF	TGTGCCAGTCGTCTTGGACCTTCACCCCTCCACTTT
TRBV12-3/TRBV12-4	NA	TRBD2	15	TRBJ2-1	CASTSLAGGGNEQFF	TGTGCCAGCACCTCACTAGCGGGAGGAGGTAATGAGCAGTTCTTC
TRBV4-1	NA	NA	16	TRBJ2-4	CASSGGLQGQGNIQYF	TGTGCCAGCAGTGGCGGTTTGCAGGGGCAGGGGAACATTCAGTACTTC
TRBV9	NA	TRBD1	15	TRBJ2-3	CASSVAQGVTDTQYF	TGTGCCAGCAGCGTAGCACAGGGGGTCACAGATACGCAGTATTTT
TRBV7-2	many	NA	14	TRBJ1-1	CASSLGRSNTEAFF	TGTGCCAGCAGCTTAGGGAGATCGAACACTGAAGCTTTCTTT
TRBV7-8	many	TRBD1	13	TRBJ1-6	CASSTLQGGFPHF	TGTGCCAGCAGCACGCTACAGGGGGGGTTCCCCCACTTT
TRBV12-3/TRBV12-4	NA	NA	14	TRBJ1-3	CASSLWSLGNTIYF	TGTGCCAGCAGTTTGTGGTCCCTTGGAAACACCATATATTTT
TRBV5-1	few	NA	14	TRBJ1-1	CASSLETGGTEAFF	TGCGCCAGCAGCTTGGAGACGGGGGGCACTGAAGCTTTCTTT
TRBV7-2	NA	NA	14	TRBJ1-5	CASSLDSGGQPQHF	TGTGCCAGCAGCTTAGACTCAGGCGGGCAGCCCCAGCATTTT
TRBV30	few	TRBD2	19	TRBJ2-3	CAWEGTEEAGGGPTDTQYF	TGTGCCTGGGAAGGGACAGAGGAAGCGGGAGGGGGCCCGACAGATACGCAGTATTTT
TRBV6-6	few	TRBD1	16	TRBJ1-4	CASSYGSGTGDEKLFF	TGTGCCAGCAGTTACGGGTCCGGGACAGGGGATGAAAAACTGTTTTTT
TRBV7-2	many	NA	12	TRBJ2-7	CASSSTRYEQYF	TGTGCCAGCAGCTCTACCCGTTACGAGCAGTACTTC
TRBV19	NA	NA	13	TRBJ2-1	CASSIQVDLEQFF	TGTGCCAGTAGTATACAAGTGGATCTTGAGCAGTTCTTC
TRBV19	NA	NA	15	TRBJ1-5	CASSMAQGGNQPQHF	TGTGCCAGTAGTATGGCACAGGGAGGCAATCAGCCCCAGCATTTT
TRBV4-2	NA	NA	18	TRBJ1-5	CASSQGAGIFGSNQPQHF	TGTGCCAGCAGCCAAGGGGCGGGGATTTTTGGTAGCAATCAGCCCCAGCATTTT
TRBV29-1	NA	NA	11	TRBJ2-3	CSVEQTDTQYF	TGCAGCGTTGAACAGACAGATACGCAGTATTTT
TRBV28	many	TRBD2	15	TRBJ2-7	CASSYGLAGSYEQYF	TGTGCCAGCAGCTACGGTCTAGCGGGGTCCTACGAGCAGTACTTC
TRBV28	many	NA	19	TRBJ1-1	CASSPTLVIGPRLNTEAFF	TGTGCCAGCAGTCCAACTCTCGTTATTGGTCCTCGCCTGAACACTGAAGCTTTCTTT
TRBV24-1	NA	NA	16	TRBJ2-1	CATSDPTQAGYNEQFF	TGTGCCACCAGTGATCCCACTCAGGCGGGTTACAATGAGCAGTTCTTC
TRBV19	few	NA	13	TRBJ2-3	CASSINLADTQYF	TGTGCCAGTAGTATTAACTTGGCAGATACGCAGTATTTT
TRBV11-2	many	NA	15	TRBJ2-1	CASSSDFPPYNEQFF	TGTGCCAGCAGCTCGGATTTCCCCCCATACAATGAGCAGTTCTTC
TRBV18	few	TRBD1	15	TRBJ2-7	CASSPNPDRGHEQYF	TGTGCCAGCTCACCAAACCCGGACAGGGGCCACGAGCAGTACTTC
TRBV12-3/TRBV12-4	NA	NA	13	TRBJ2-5	CASRLMSQETQYF	TGTGCCAGCAGGTTAATGAGCCAAGAGACCCAGTACTTC
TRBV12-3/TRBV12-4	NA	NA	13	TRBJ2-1	CASSFSEGNEQFF	TGTGCCAGCAGTTTCAGCGAAGGTAATGAGCAGTTCTTC
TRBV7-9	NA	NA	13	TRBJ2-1	CASSLEAGNEQFF	TGTGCCAGCAGCCTTGAGGCAGGCAATGAGCAGTTCTTC
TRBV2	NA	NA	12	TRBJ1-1	CASSERATITFF	TGTGCCAGCAGTGAAAGGGCGACGATAACTTTCTTT
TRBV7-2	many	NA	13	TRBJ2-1	CASSFRGVNEQFF	TGTGCCAGCAGCTTCAGGGGAGTAAATGAGCAGTTCTTC
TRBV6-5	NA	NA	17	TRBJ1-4	CASSYSKVNLGGEKLFF	TGTGCCAGCAGTTACTCGAAAGTAAATTTGGGAGGTGAAAAACTGTTTTTT
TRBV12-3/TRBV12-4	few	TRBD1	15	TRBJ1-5	CASSLPDRVYQPQHF	TGTGCCAGCAGTTTACCCGACAGGGTTTATCAGCCCCAGCATTTT
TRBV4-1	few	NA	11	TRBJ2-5	CASSQATTQYF	TGCGCCAGCAGCCAAGCCACTACCCAGTACTTC
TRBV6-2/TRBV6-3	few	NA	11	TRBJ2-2	CASAAPGELFF	TGTGCCAGCGCGGCTCCCGGGGAGCTGTTTTTT
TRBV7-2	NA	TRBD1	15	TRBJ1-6	CASSWDRLENSPLHF	TGTGCCAGCAGCTGGGACAGGTTGGAGAATTCACCCCTCCACTTT
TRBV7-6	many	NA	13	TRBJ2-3	CASSSQSVDTQYF	TGTGCCAGCAGCTCGCAATCCGTGGATACGCAGTATTTT